This is a list of T cell receptor beta chains from one sample in a study of early T cells in non-severe SARS-CoV-2 infection. From the 5' RACE reads, TCRdb called clonotypes with MiXCR, one entry per CDR3 protein. The sample contains 43,000 or so distinct CDR3 sequences, roughly 7% of which appear only once. The sequenced sample consisted of whole blood. The receptors come from an adult who was a healthcare worker with PCR-confirmed SARS-CoV-2 infection or an uninfected control (not recorded which). Both conserved end residues are part of each CDR3. A D gene is named only where the DNA matches it firmly. Clone sizes are given selectively: once, few, many, or a class where the clone is expanded.

DNA,CDR3,V,J,D,size
TGTGCCAGCAGCCAAGTACTGACCGGGGAGGGGGAGCTGTTTTTT,CASSQVLTGEGELFF,TRBV4-2,TRBJ2-2,.,.
TGTGCCAGCAGCCAAGGCTTTGGGGGGGGTTTTACTAATGAGCAGTTCTTC,CASSQGFGGGFTNEQFF,TRBV4-2,TRBJ2-1,TRBD2,.
TGTGCCAGCAGCTTAGTGACCGATATTGGACTGGCCTACGAGCAGTACTTC,CASSLVTDIGLAYEQYF,TRBV7-9,TRBJ2-7,.,many
TGTGCCAGCAGCGAAGGAACAGGGGGCCTCTATGGCTACACCTTC,CASSEGTGGLYGYTF,TRBV13,TRBJ1-2,TRBD1,.
TGTGCCAGCAGTGTCAGGGCAGGCAATCAGCCCCAGCATTTT,CASSVRAGNQPQHF,TRBV6-5,TRBJ1-5,.,many
TGTGCCAGCAGCCCTCCCGGAGGAGGGGCGCTCACCGGGGAGCTGTTTTTT,CASSPPGGGALTGELFF,TRBV7-9,TRBJ2-2,.,many
TGTGCCAGCAGTCTCGGAGGGGGGTGGAAAGAGACCCAGTACTTC,CASSLGGGWKETQYF,TRBV25-1,TRBJ2-5,.,many
TGTGCCAGCAGTTTATCCGCAGGCCCCTATGGCTACACCTTC,CASSLSAGPYGYTF,TRBV27,TRBJ1-2,.,few
TGTGCCAGCTCCGGGCTTATGAACACTGAAGCTTTCTTT,CASSGLMNTEAFF,TRBV18,TRBJ1-1,.,.
TGTGCCAGCAGCCTTGAGGCGGGGGACAGGCTGAAAAACATTCAGTACTTC,CASSLEAGDRLKNIQYF,TRBV14,TRBJ2-4,.,many
TGTGCCTGGAGTTCTGGCGGGGGGCCCGGAGATACGCAGTATTTT,CAWSSGGGPGDTQYF,TRBV30,TRBJ2-3,TRBD2,few
TGCAGCGTTGGGACAGGGAATGGTCAGCAGTACTTC,CSVGTGNGQQYF,TRBV29-1,TRBJ2-7,TRBD1,few
TGCAGTGCTAGAGCCACGGGGGTGTATGGCTACACCTTC,CSARATGVYGYTF,TRBV20-1,TRBJ1-2,.,many
TGCGCCAGCAGCTTCCGGGTCGGGGGCACAGATACGCAGTATTTT,CASSFRVGGTDTQYF,TRBV5-1,TRBJ2-3,.,.
TGTGCCACCAGCACCCTGCCGCGGGGAGTAAACACCGGGGAGCTGTTTTTT,CATSTLPRGVNTGELFF,TRBV15,TRBJ2-2,.,.
TGTGCCAGCAGGGGGCTCGACACCTACGAGCAGTACTTC,CASRGLDTYEQYF,TRBV25-1,TRBJ2-7,.,many
TGTGCCAGCAGTGACCCCAGGAGGGGGGATGAAAAACTGTTTTTT,CASSDPRRGDEKLFF,TRBV6-5,TRBJ1-4,.,.
TGTGCCAGCAGCCAAGGGGTCCCAAGCACAGATACGCAGTATTTT,CASSQGVPSTDTQYF,TRBV4-2,TRBJ2-3,.,.
TGTGCCAGCAGCTTAACGAACACCGGGGAGCTGTTTTTT,CASSLTNTGELFF,TRBV7-9,TRBJ2-2,.,few
TGTGCCAGCAACCCACCCGACACCGCGAGGGATGAGCAGTTCTTC,CASNPPDTARDEQFF,TRBV28,TRBJ2-1,.,.
TGTGCCAGCAGTTACTGGGGGAGCGGAGAGACCCAGTACTTC,CASSYWGSGETQYF,TRBV6-5,TRBJ2-5,.,few
TGTGCCAGCAGTAGGGACAGGGGATACTCACCCCTCCACTTT,CASSRDRGYSPLHF,TRBV27,TRBJ1-6,TRBD1,many
TGTGCCACCAGTGATCCCGACCCGGGGTTTCTGTTCTTC,CATSDPDPGFLFF,TRBV24-1,TRBJ2-1,.,many
TGTGCCAGCAGTGTGGGAACCTCTAGACTCGAGGCGGATTCACCCCTCCACTTT,CASSVGTSRLEADSPLHF,TRBV28,TRBJ1-6,.,.
TGTGCCAGCAGCTTAAATGCCGGGGTGATGGAGACCCAGTACTTC,CASSLNAGVMETQYF,TRBV7-9,TRBJ2-5,.,.
TGCAGTGCTAGTTCCAACTCCTACGAGCAGTACTTC,CSASSNSYEQYF,TRBV20-1,TRBJ2-7,.,few
TGTGCCAGCAGTTATAAGGGGGGTCTAGCCAAAAACATTCAGTACTTC,CASSYKGGLAKNIQYF,TRBV6-5,TRBJ2-4,.,few
TGTGCCAGCAGCGCGACAGGGTTAGGTGGCTACACCTTC,CASSATGLGGYTF,TRBV12-3/TRBV12-4,TRBJ1-2,TRBD1,many
TGTGCCAGCAGTTGGACGAGCCCCAGTACGAGGGAGCAGTACTTC,CASSWTSPSTREQYF,TRBV12-3/TRBV12-4,TRBJ2-7,.,many
TGTGCCAGCAGTTTATTAAGGGCTCAGCGGGGGGGCATCCATGAGCAGTTCTTC,CASSLLRAQRGGIHEQFF,TRBV27,TRBJ2-1,TRBD2,few
TGTGCCAGAAGCTTGAAAGCGGCTGGGGAGACCCAGTACTTC,CARSLKAAGETQYF,TRBV5-3,TRBJ2-5,.,.
TGCAGTGCTAGAGACTCGCTTCGCGGGGGGGCCTACTACGAGCAGTACTTC,CSARDSLRGGAYYEQYF,TRBV20-1,TRBJ2-7,TRBD2,.
TGTGCCAGCAGCCTCCAGGGGGCTGGTGGCTACACCTTC,CASSLQGAGGYTF,TRBV7-9,TRBJ1-2,TRBD1,many
TGTGCCAGCAGTTTTGGTCTAGGTGGCGATACGCAGTATTTT,CASSFGLGGDTQYF,TRBV27,TRBJ2-3,.,many
TGTGCCAGCAGCCAAGAGGGAGGGGGTTTAGGGTATGGCTACACCTTC,CASSQEGGGLGYGYTF,TRBV4-2,TRBJ1-2,.,few
TGTGCCAGCAGTTACCAGGGTGTTGAGCAGTACTTC,CASSYQGVEQYF,TRBV27,TRBJ2-7,.,.
TGTGCCAGCAGCCAAGTAAACCCAGGTTCGTGGAACACCGGGGAGCTGTTTTTT,CASSQVNPGSWNTGELFF,TRBV4-2,TRBJ2-2,.,few
TGTGCCAGCAGCTTACAATTGGACTATGGCTACACCTTC,CASSLQLDYGYTF,TRBV7-8,TRBJ1-2,.,few
TGTGCCTGGCGTCCTTCTGGAAACACCATATATTTT,CAWRPSGNTIYF,TRBV30,TRBJ1-3,.,few
TGCAGTGCCGCCGGGGATAGCAATCAGCCCCAGCATTTT,CSAAGDSNQPQHF,TRBV20-1,TRBJ1-5,.,few
TGCAGTGCTAGTTTTAGCGGGGGGTCCTACAATGAGCAGTTCTTC,CSASFSGGSYNEQFF,TRBV20-1,TRBJ2-1,TRBD2,.
TGTGCCAGCAGCTACCCATCGTACCAAGAGACCCAGTACTTT,CASSYPSYQETQYF,TRBV7-8,TRBJ2-5,.,.
TGTGCCAGCAGTCCTCAGGGGGCTATCTATGGCTACACCTTC,CASSPQGAIYGYTF,TRBV27,TRBJ1-2,TRBD1,many
TGTGCCAGCAGTTCCCCTCGGAGGACAGGGATGAATTACGAGCAGTACTTC,CASSSPRRTGMNYEQYF,TRBV6-5,TRBJ2-7,TRBD1,many
TGTGCCAGCTCAACAGGGTTGGAGACCCAGTACTTC,CASSTGLETQYF,TRBV18,TRBJ2-5,.,many
TGTGTCAGCAGCCAAGATGTGCGGGGGGCCCCTTACAATGAGCAGTTCTTC,CVSSQDVRGAPYNEQFF,TRBV4-2,TRBJ2-1,TRBD2,.
TGCAGCGTTGACAGGGCCCAAGAGACCCAGTACTTC,CSVDRAQETQYF,TRBV29-1,TRBJ2-5,.,many
TGCGCCAGCAGCTTTAAGGGGGACGAGCAGTACTTC,CASSFKGDEQYF,TRBV5-1,TRBJ2-7,.,many
TGTGCCAGCAGGATTCCGGGACAGAAAGGTCAGCCCCAGCATTTT,CASRIPGQKGQPQHF,TRBV2,TRBJ1-5,TRBD1,few
TGTGCCAGCCGGGACAGGATGAACACTGAAGCTTTCTTT,CASRDRMNTEAFF,TRBV28,TRBJ1-1,TRBD1,many
TGTGCCAGCAGCTTAGGACAGGACTATGGCTACACCTTC,CASSLGQDYGYTF,TRBV7-2,TRBJ1-2,.,.
TGCAGCGTTGTCTTTCGGGACAGGGGTGGTGAGCAGTTCTTC,CSVVFRDRGGEQFF,TRBV29-1,TRBJ2-1,TRBD1,.
TGTGCCAGCAGCCCTTTCGGGCCCATCGCGGGGGGTTTCGGTGAGCAGTTCTTC,CASSPFGPIAGGFGEQFF,TRBV11-3,TRBJ2-1,TRBD2,.
TGTGCCAGTAGTATCCGTGAGGGTCGATCCCTCTATGGCTACACCTTC,CASSIREGRSLYGYTF,TRBV19,TRBJ1-2,.,many
TGTGCCAGCAGCTTGCCGGCGGGGGGGCAAGATACGCAGTATTTT,CASSLPAGGQDTQYF,TRBV5-5,TRBJ2-3,TRBD2,.
TGTGCCAGCAGGAAGGGCCTCTCCTACGAGCAGTACTTC,CASRKGLSYEQYF,TRBV6-1,TRBJ2-7,.,.